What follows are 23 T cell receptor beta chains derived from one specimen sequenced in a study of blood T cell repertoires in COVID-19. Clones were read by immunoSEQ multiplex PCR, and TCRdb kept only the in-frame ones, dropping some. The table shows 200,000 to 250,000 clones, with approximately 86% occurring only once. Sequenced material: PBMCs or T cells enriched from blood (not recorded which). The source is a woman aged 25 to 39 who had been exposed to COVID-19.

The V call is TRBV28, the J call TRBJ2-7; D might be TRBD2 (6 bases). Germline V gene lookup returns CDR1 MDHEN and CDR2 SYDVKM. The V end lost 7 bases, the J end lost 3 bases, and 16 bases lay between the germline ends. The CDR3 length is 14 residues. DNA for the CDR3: TGTGCCAGCAACCGACCCCTCGGGGGCTACGAGCAGTACTTC. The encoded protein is CASNRPLGGYEQYF.

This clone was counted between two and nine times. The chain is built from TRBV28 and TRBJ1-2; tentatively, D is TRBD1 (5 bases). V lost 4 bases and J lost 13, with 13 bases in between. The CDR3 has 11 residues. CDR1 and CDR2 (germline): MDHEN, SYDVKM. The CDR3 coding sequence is TGTGCCAGCAGTTCCTCCAGGGTACCCACCTTC. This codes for CASSSSRVPTF.

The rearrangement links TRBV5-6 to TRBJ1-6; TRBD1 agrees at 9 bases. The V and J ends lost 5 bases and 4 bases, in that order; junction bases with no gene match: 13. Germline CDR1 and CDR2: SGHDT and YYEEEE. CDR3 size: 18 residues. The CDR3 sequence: CASSKSPGTGKYNSPLHF. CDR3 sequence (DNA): TGTGCCAGCAGTAAGTCTCCCGGGACAGGGAAGTATAATTCACCCCTCCACTTT.

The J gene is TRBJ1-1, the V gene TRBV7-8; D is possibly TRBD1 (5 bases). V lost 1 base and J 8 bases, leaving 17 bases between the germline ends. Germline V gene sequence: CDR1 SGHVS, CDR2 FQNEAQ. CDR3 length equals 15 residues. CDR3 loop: CASSLVRGGYREAFF. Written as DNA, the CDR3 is TGTGCCAGCAGCTTAGTTCGGGGGGGGTACAGGGAAGCTTTCTTT.

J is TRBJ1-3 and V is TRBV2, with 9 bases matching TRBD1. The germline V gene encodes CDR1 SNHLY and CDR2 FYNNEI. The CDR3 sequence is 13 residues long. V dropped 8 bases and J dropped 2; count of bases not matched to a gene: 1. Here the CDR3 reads CASRDRAGNTIYF. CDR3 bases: TGTGCCAGCCGGGACAGGGCTGGAAACACCATATATTTT.

As DNA, the CDR3 is TGCGCCAGCAGCTTGGACAGAAACACCGGGGAGCTGTTTTTT. The encoded protein is CASSLDRNTGELFF. V is TRBV5-1 and J is TRBJ2-2, with D uncertain. CDR1 SGHRS and CDR2 YFSETQ come from the germline V gene. Trimming pared 0 bases from V and 2 bases from J, leaving 5 bases between. The CDR3 consists of 14 residues.

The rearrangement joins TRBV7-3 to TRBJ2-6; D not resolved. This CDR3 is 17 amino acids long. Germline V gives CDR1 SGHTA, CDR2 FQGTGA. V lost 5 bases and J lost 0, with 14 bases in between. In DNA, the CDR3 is TGTGCCAGCAGCCCAGGTTCGGCTTTCTCTGGGGCCAACGTCCTGACTTTC. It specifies CASSPGSAFSGANVLTF.

CDR3 residues: CASTRTIKGVENGYTF. The CDR3 DNA follows: TGTGCCAGCACGCGGACCATTAAGGGAGTGGAAAATGGCTACACCTTC. The rearrangement links TRBV11-3 to TRBJ1-2; D unclear. CDR3 length equals 16 residues. Trimming took off 7 bases at V and 6 bases at J, with 24 bases between the two ends. Germline V gives CDR1 SGHNT, CDR2 YENEEA.

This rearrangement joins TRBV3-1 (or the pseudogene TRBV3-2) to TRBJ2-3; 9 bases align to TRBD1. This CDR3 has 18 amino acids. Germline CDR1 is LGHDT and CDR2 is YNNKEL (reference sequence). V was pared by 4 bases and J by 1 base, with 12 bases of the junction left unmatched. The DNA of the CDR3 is TGTGCCAGCAGCCCGTCCCGGGACAGGGTTCGAGGCACAGATACGCAGTATTTT. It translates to CASSPSRDRVRGTDTQYF.

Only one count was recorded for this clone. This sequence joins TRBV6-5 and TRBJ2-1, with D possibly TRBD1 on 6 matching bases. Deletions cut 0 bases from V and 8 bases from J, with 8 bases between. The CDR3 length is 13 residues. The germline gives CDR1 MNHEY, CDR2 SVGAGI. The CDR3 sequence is CASSYSDRHEQFF. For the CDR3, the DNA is TGTGCCAGCAGTTACTCAGACAGGCATGAGCAGTTCTTC.

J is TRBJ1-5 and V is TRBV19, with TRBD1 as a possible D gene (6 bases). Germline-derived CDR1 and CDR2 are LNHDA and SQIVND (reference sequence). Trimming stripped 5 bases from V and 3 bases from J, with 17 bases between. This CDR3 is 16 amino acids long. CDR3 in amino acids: CASSPIPEGVNQPQHF. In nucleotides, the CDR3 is TGTGCCAGTAGTCCGATACCAGAGGGGGTCAATCAGCCCCAGCATTTT.

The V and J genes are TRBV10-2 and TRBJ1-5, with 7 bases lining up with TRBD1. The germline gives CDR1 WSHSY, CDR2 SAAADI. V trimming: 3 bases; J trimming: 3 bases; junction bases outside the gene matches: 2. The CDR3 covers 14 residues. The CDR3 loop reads CASSDGQVNQPQHF. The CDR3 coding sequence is TGCGCCAGCAGTGACGGACAGGTCAATCAGCCCCAGCATTTT.

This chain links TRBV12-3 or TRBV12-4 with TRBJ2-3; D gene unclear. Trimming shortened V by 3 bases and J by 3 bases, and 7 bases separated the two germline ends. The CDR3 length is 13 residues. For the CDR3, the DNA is TGTGCCAGCAGTTTTCCAGGTACAGATACGCAGTATTTT. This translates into CASSFPGTDTQYF.

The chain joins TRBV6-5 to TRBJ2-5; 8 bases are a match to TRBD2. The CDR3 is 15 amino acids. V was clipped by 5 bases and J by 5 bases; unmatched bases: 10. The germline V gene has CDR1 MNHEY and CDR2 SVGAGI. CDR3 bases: TGTGCCAGCAGTCCTTACGGGGGGGCGGACGAGACCCAGTACTTC. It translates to CASSPYGGADETQYF.

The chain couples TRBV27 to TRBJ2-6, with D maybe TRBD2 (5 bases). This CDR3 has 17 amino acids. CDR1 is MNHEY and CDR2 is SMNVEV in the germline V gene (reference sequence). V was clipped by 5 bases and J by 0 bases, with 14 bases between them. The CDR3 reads CASSRRRPDSGANVLTF. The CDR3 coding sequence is TGTGCCAGCAGTAGGAGGAGACCGGACTCTGGGGCCAACGTCCTGACTTTC.

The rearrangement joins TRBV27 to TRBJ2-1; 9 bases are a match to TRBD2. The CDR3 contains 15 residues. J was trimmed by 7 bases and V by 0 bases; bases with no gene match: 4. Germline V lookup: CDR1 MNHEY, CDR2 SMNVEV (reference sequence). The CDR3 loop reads CASSLSPSGDNEQFF. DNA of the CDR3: TGTGCCAGCAGTTTATCGCCTAGCGGGGATAATGAGCAGTTCTTC.

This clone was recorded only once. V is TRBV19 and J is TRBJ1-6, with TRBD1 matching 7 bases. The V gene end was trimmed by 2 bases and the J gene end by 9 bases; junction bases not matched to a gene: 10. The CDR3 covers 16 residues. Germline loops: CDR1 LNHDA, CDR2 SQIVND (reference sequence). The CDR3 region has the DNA TGTGCCAGTAGTATAACGCCGGAGGGGGCCAGTTCACCCCTCCACTTT. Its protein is CASSITPEGASSPLHF.

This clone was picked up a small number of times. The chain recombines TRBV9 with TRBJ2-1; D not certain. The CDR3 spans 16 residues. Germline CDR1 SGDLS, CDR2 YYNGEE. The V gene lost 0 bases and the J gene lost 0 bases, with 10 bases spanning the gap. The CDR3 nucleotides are TGTGCCAGCAGCGTAGGGTGGGCCTCCTCCTACAATGAGCAGTTCTTC. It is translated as CASSVGWASSYNEQFF.

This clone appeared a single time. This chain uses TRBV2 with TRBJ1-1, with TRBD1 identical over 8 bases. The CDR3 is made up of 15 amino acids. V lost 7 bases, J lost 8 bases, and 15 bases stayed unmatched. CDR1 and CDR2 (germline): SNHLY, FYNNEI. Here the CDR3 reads CASIPYGQGQNEAFF. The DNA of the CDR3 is TGTGCCAGCATCCCCTACGGACAGGGCCAAAACGAAGCTTTCTTT.

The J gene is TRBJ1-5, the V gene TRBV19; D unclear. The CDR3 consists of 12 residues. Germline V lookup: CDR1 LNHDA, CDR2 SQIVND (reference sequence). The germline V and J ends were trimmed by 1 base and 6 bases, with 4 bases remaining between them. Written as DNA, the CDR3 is TGTGCCAGTAGTATAGGCGGTCAGCCCCAGCATTTT. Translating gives CASSIGGQPQHF. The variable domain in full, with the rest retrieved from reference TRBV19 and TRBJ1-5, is DGGITQSPKYLFRKEGQNVTLSCEQNLNHDAMYWYRQDPGQGLRLIYYSQIVNDFQKGDIAEGYSVSREKKESFPLTVTSAQKNPTAFYLCASSIGGQPQHFGDGTRLSIL.

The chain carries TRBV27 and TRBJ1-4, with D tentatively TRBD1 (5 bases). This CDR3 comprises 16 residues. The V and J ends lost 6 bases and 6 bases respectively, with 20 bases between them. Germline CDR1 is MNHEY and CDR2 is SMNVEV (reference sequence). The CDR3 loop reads CASSERGGGVYEKLFF. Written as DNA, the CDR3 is TGTGCCAGCAGCGAGCGGGGGGGAGGTGTGTATGAAAAACTGTTTTTT.

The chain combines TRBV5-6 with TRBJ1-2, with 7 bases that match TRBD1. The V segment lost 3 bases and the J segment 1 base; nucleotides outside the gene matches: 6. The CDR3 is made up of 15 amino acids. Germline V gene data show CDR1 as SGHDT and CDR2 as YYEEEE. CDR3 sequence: CASSYGQVLNYGYTF. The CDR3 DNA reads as TGTGCCAGCAGCTACGGACAGGTCCTTAACTATGGCTACACCTTC.

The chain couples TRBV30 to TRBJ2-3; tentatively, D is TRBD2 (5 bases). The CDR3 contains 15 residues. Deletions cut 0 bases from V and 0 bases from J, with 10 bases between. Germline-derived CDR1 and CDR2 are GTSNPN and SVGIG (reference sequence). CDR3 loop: CAWSVSGRSTDTQYF. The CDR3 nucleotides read TGTGCCTGGAGTGTCTCGGGGAGAAGCACAGATACGCAGTATTTT.